This T cell receptor (beta chain) was identified in a study of CD8 T cells in Susac syndrome. The V end was cut by 9 bases, the J end by 6 bases, with 12 bases between. The length of the CDR3 is 11 residues. Germline V CDR1 and CDR2: MNHEY, SMNVEV (reference sequence). In the multiple sclerosis control group, patients were treatment-naive and had stable or active relapsing-remitting disease. TEMRA cells were enriched by FACS, and CD4+ and CD8+ T cells were negatively isolated. A quantity of roughly 0.5 to 1 ug RNA underwent reverse transcription using random hexamers. It was immunoSEQ multiplex PCR that amplified TCR beta CDR3 across 54 Vbeta and 13 Jbeta. TCRdb called the immunoSEQ multiplex PCR reads again in MiXCR, with one record for every CDR3 protein. The sample includes about 210,000 distinct CDR3 sequences, approximately 95% of them seen just once.

The chain links TRBV27 to TRBJ2-7; no clear D gene. Sequencing was performed on CD4+ T cells from PBMCs. This TCR was recovered from a human donor with multiple sclerosis. This chain's CDR3 is CARRPRPEQYF. DNA of the CDR3: TGTGCCAGGCGCCCCCGGCCCGAGCAGTACTTC.